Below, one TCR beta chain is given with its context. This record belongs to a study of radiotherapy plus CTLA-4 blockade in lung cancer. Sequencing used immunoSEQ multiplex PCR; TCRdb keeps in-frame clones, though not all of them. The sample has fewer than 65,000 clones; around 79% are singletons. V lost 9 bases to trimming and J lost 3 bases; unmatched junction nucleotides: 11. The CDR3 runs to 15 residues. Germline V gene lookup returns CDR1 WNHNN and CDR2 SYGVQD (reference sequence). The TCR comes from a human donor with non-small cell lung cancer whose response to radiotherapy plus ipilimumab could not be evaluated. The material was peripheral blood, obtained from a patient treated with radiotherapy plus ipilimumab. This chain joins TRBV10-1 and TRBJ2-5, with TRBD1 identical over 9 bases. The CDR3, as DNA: TGCGCCAGTCCACCGGGACAGGGCCTAGAAGAGACCCAGTACTTC. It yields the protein CASPPGQGLEETQYF.